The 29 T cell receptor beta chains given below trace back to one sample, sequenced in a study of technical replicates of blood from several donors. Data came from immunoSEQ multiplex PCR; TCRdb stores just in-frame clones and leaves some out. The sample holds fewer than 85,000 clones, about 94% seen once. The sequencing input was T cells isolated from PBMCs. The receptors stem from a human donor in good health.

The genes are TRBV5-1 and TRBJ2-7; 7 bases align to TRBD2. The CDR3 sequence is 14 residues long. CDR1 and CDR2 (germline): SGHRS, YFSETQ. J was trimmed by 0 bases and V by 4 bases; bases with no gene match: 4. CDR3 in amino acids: CASSMLAASYEQYF. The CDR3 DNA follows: TGCGCCAGCAGCATGCTAGCGGCCTCCTACGAGCAGTACTTC. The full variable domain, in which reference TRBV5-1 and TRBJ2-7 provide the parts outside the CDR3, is KAGVTQTPRYLIKTRGQQVTLSCSPISGHRSVSWYQQTPGQGLQFLFEYFSETQRNKGNFPGRFSGRQFSNSRSEMNVSTLELGDSALYLCASSMLAASYEQYFGPGTRLTVT.

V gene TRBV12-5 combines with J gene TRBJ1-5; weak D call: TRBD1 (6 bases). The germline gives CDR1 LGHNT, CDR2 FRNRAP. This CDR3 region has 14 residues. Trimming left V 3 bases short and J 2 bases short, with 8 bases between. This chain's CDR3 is CASGLGGGNQPQHF. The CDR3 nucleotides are TGTGCTAGTGGTTTAGGGGGTGGCAATCAGCCCCAGCATTTT. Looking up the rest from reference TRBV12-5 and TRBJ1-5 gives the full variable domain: DARVTQTPRHKVTEMGQEVTMRCQPILGHNTVFWYRQTMMQGLELLAYFRNRAPLDDSGMPKDRFSAEMPDATLATLKIQPSEPRDSAVYFCASGLGGGNQPQHFGDGTRLSIL.

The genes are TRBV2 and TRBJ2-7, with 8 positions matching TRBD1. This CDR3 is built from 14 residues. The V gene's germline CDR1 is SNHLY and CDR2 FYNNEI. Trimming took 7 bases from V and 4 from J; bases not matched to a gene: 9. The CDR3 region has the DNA TGTGCCAGCATAACCCGACAGGGGCGATACGAGCAGTACTTC. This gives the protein CASITRQGRYEQYF. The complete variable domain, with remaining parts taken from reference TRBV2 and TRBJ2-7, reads EPEVTQTPSHQVTQMGQEVILRCVPISNHLYFYWYRQILGQKVEFLVSFYNNEISEKSEIFDDQFSVERPDGSNFTLKIRSTKLEDSAMYFCASITRQGRYEQYFGPGTRLTVT.

This CDR3 is CASSGDRAESETQYF. The CDR3 DNA is TGTGCCAGCAGTGGTGACAGGGCCGAATCGGAGACCCAGTACTTC. The V and J genes are TRBV6-1 and TRBJ2-5, with 7 bases lining up with TRBD1. The CDR3 has 15 residues. V dropped 4 bases and J dropped 5; count of bases not matched to a gene: 10. From germline, CDR1 is MNHNS and CDR2 SASEGT.

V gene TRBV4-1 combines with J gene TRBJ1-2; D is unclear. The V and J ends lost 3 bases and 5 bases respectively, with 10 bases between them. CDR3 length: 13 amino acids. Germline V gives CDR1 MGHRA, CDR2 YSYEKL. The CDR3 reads CASSQEYGYGYTF. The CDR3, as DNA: TGCGCCAGCAGCCAGGAATACGGGTATGGCTACACCTTC.

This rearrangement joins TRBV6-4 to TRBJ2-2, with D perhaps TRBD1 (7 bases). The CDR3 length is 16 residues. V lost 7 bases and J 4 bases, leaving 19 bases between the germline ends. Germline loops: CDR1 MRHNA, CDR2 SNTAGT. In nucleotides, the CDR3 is TGTGCCAGCACTCCGGGGGACAGACAAAGCACCGGGGAGCTGTTTTTT. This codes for CASTPGDRQSTGELFF.

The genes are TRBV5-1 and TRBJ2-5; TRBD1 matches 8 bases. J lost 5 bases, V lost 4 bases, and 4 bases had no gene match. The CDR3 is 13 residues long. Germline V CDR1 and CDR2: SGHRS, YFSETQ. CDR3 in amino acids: CASSPDRVETQYF. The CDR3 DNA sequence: TGCGCCAGCAGCCCGGACAGGGTGGAGACCCAGTACTTC.

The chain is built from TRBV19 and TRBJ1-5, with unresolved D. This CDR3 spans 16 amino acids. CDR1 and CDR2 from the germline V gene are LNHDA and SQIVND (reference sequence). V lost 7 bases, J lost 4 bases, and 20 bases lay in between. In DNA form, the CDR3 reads TGTGCCAGTAACCCGAGTTGGGGTGGGAGTAATCAGCCCCAGCATTTT. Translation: CASNPSWGGSNQPQHF.

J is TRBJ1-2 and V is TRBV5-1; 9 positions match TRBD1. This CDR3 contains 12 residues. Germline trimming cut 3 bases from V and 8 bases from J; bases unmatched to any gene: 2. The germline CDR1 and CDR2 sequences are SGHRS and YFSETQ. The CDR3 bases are TGCGCCAGCAGCTGGACAGGGGTCGGCTACACCTTC. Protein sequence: CASSWTGVGYTF.

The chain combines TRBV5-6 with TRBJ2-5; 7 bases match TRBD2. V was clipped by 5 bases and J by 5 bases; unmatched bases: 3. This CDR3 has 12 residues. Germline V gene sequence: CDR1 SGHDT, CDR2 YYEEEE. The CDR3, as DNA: TGTGCCAGCAGGGCGGGGGAGGAGACCCAGTACTTC. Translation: CASRAGEETQYF. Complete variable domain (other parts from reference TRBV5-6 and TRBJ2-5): DAGVTQSPTHLIKTRGQQVTLRCSPKSGHDTVSWYQQALGQGPQFIFQYYEEEERQRGNFPDRFSGHQFPNYSSELNVNALLLGDSALYLCASRAGEETQYFGPGTRLLVL.

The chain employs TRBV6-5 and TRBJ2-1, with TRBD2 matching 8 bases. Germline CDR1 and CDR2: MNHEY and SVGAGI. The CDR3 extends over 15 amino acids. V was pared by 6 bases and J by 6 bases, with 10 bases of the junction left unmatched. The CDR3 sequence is CASRQLAEHGNEQFF. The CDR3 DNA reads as TGTGCCAGCAGGCAACTAGCGGAGCATGGCAATGAGCAGTTCTTC.

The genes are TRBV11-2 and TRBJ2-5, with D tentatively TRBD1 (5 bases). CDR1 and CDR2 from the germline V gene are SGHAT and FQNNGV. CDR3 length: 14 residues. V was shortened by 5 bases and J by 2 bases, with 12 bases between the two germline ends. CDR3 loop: CASSRRTPQETQYF. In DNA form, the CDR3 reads TGTGCCAGCAGCCGACGGACACCTCAAGAGACCCAGTACTTC.

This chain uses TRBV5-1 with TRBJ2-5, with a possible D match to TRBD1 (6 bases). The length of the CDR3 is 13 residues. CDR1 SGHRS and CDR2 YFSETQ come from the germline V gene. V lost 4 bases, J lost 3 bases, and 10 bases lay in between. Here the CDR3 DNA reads TGCGCCAGCAGCCTCGGACAGAAAGAGACCCAGTACTTC. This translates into CASSLGQKETQYF.

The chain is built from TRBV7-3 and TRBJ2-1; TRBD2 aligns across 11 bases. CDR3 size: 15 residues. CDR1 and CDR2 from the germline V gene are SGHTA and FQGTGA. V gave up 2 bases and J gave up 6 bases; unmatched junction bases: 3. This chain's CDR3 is CASSLGLAGGNEQFF. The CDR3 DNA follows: TGTGCCAGCAGCTTAGGGCTAGCGGGAGGCAATGAGCAGTTCTTC.

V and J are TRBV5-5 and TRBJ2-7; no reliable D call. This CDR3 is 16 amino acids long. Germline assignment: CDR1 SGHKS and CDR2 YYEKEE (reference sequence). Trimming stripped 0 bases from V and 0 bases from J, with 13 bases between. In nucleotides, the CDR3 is TGTGCCAGCAGCTTGGGAGTCCTCTTCTCCTCCTACGAGCAGTACTTC. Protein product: CASSLGVLFSSYEQYF.

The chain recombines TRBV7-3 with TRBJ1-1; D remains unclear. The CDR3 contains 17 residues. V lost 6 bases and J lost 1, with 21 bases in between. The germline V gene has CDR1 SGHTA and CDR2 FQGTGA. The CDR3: CASSSNAFRAGNTEAFF. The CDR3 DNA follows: TGTGCCAGCAGTTCAAACGCGTTCCGGGCGGGGAACACTGAAGCTTTCTTT.

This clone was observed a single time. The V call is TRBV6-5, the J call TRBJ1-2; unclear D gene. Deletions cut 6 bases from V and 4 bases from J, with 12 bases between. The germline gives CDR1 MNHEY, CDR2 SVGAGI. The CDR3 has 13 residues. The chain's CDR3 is CASSRGGPYGYTF. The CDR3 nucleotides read TGTGCCAGCAGCCGCGGAGGACCCTATGGCTACACCTTC.

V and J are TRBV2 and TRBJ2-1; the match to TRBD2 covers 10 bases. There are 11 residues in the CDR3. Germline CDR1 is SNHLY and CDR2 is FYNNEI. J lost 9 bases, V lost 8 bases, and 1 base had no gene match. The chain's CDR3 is CASSSGGEQFF. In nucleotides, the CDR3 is TGTGCCAGCTCTAGCGGGGGTGAGCAGTTCTTC.

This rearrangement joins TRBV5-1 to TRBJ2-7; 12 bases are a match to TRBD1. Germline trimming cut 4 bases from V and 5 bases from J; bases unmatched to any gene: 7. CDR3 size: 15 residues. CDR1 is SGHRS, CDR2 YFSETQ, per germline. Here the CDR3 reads CASSTTGQGANEQYF. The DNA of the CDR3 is TGCGCCAGCAGCACAACGGGACAGGGGGCCAACGAGCAGTACTTC.

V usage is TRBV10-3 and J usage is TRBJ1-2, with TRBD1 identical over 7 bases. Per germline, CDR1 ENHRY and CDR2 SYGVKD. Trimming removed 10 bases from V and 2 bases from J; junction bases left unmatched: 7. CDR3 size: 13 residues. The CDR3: CATDRDPNYGYTF. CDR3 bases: TGTGCCACTGACAGGGACCCAAACTATGGCTACACCTTC.

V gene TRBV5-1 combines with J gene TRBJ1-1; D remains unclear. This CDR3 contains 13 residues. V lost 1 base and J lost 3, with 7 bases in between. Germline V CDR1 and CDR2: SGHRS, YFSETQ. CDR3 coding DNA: TGCGCCAGCAGCTTGTCCGGTTACACTGAAGCTTTCTTT. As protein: CASSLSGYTEAFF.

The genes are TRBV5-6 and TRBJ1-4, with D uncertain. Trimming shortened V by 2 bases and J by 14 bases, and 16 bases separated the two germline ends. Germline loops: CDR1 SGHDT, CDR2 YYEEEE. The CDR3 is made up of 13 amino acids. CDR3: CASSFYSEDRLFF. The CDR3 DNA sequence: TGTGCCAGCAGCTTTTATTCGGAGGATAGGCTGTTTTTT. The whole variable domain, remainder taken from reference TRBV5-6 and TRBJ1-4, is DAGVTQSPTHLIKTRGQQVTLRCSPKSGHDTVSWYQQALGQGPQFIFQYYEEEERQRGNFPDRFSGHQFPNYSSELNVNALLLGDSALYLCASSFYSEDRLFFGSGTQLSVL.

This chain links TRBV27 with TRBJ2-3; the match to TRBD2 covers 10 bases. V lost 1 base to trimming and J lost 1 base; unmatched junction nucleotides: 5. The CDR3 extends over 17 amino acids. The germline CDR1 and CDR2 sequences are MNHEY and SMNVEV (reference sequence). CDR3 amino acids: CASSLYSLAGGTDTQYF. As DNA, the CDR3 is TGTGCCAGCAGTTTATACTCTCTAGCGGGGGGCACAGATACGCAGTATTTT.

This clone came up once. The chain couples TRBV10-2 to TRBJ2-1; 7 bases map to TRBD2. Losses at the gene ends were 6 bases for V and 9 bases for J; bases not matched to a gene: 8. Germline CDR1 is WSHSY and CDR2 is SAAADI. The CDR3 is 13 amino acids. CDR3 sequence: CASSGGSLGEQFF. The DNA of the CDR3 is TGCGCCAGCAGCGGCGGGAGCCTCGGTGAGCAGTTCTTC.

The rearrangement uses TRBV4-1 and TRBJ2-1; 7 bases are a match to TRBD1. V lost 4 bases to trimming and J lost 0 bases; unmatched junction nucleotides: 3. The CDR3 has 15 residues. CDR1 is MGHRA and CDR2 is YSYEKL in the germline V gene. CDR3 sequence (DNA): TGCGCCAGCAGCCCGACAGGGAGCTCCTACAATGAGCAGTTCTTC. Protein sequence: CASSPTGSSYNEQFF.

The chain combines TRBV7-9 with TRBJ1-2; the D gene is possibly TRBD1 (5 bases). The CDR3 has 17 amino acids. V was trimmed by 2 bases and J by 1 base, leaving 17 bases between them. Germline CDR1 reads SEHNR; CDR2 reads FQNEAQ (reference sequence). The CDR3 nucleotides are TGTGCCAGCAGCTTACCCCCGTACGGAGGGGATAACTATGGCTACACCTTC. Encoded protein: CASSLPPYGGDNYGYTF.

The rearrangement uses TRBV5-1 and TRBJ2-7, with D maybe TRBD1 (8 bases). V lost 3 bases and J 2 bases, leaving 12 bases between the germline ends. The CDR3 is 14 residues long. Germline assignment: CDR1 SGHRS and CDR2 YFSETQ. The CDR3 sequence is CASSSGGQAYEQYF. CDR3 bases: TGCGCCAGCAGCTCGGGGGGACAGGCCTACGAGCAGTACTTC.

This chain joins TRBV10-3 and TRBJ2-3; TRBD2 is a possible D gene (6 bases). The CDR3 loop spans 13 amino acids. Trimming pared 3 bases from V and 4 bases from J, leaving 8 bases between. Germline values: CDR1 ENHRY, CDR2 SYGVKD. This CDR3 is CAISEGGSDTQYF. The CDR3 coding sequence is TGTGCCATCAGTGAAGGAGGGTCAGATACGCAGTATTTT.

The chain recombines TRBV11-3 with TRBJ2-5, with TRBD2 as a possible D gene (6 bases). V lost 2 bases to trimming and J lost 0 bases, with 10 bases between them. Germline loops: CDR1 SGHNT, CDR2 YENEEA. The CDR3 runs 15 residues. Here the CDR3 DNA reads TGTGCCAGCAGCTTAACGGCGGGGTACCAAGAGACCCAGTACTTC. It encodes CASSLTAGYQETQYF.